This T cell receptor beta chain is from a study of shared clonotypes between healthy human individuals. Study-level results: Rarefaction demonstrated incomplete sorted-subset sequencing despite large depth. Clonotype sharing among donors likely depends on sequencing depth.

Each subset's genomic DNA was shared equally among a number of immunoSEQ plates. Clones were sequenced by immunoSEQ multiplex PCR, and TCRdb holds only the in-frame ones, with some missing. The table has about 2 million clones, 95% seen once; the top ten hold roughly 0.13%. Remarks on this clone: The antigen is not known.

Germline-derived CDR1 and CDR2 are KGHSH and LQKENI. V lost 4 bases and J lost 2, with 4 bases in between. The CDR3 has 12 amino acids. The TCR comes from a man between 18 and 35 years old in good health. The rearrangement links TRBV18 to TRBJ2-3; no firm D call. The sequenced material came from naive CD4+ T cells sorted from blood. The subset here: CD45RA+ positively selected. The CDR3 nucleotides are TGTGCCAGCTCACTATACACAGATACGCAGTATTTT. Protein sequence: CASSLYTDTQYF. Looking up the rest from reference TRBV18 and TRBJ2-3 gives the full variable domain: NAGVMQNPRHLVRRRGQEARLRCSPMKGHSHVYWYRQLPEEGLKFMVYLQKENIIDESGMPKERFSAEFPKEGPSILRIQQVVRGDSAAYFCASSLYTDTQYFGPGTRLTVL.